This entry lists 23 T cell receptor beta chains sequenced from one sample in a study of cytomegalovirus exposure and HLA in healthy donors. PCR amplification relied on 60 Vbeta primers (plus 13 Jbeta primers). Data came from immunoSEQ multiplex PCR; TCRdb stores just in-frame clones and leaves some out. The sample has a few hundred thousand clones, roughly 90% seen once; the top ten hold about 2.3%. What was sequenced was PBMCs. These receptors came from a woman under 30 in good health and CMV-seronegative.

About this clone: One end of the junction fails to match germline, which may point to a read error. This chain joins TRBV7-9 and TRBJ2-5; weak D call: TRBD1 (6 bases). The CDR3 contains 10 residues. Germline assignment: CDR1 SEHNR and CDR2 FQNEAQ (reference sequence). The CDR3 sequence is CSSRGETQYF. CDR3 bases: TGTTCCAGCAGGGGCGAGACCCAGTACTTC.

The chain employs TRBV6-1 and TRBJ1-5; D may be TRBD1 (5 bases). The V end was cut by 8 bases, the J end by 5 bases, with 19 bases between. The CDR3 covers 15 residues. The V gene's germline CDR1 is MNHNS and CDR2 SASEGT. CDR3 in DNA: TGTGCCAGCGATTCGGCAGGGCTAGGGGATCAGCCCCAGCATTTT. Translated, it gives CASDSAGLGDQPQHF.

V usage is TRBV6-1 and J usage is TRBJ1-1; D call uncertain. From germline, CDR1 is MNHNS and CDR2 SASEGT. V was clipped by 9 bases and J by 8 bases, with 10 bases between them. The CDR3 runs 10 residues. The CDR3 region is CASLEGEAFF. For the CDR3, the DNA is TGTGCCAGTCTCGAGGGCGAAGCTTTCTTT.

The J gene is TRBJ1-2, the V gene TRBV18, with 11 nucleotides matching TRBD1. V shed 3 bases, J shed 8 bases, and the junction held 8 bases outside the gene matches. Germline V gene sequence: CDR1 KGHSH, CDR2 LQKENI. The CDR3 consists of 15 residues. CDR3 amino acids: CASSPNGQGAQGYTF. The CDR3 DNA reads TGTGCCAGCTCACCGAATGGACAGGGGGCTCAGGGCTACACCTTC.

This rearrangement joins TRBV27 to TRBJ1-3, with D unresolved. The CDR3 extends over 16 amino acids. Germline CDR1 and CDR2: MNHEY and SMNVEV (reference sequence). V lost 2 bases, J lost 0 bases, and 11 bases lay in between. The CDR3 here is CASSLNSPLSGNTIYF. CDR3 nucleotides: TGTGCCAGCAGTTTAAACAGCCCTCTCTCTGGAAACACCATATATTTT.

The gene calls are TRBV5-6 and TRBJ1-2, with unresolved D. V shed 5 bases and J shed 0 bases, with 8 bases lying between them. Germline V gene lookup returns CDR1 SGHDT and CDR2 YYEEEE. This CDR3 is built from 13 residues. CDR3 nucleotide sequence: TGTGCCAGCAGACCCCGGGCTAACTATGGCTACACCTTC. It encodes CASRPRANYGYTF.

CDR3 sequence (DNA): TGTGCCAGCAGCTTGCCTTCTGGTAGTCTCAGCACAGATACGCAGTATTTT. Translated, it gives CASSLPSGSLSTDTQYF. This chain connects TRBV5-6 to TRBJ2-3; D is unclear. The CDR3 runs to 17 residues. The V end was cut by 1 base, the J end by 0 bases, with 15 bases between. Germline CDR1 reads SGHDT; CDR2 reads YYEEEE. Complete variable domain (other parts from reference TRBV5-6 and TRBJ2-3): DAGVTQSPTHLIKTRGQQVTLRCSPKSGHDTVSWYQQALGQGPQFIFQYYEEEERQRGNFPDRFSGHQFPNYSSELNVNALLLGDSALYLCASSLPSGSLSTDTQYFGPGTRLTVL.

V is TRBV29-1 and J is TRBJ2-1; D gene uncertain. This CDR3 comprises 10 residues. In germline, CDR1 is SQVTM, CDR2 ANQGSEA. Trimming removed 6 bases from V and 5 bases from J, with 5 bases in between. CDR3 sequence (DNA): TGCAGCGTGAGAAACAATGAGCAGTTCTTC. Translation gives CSVRNNEQFF.

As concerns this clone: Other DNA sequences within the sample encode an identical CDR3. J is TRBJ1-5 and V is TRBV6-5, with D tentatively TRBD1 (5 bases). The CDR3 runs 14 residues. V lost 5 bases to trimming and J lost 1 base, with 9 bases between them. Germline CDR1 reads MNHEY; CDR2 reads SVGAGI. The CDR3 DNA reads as TGTGCCAGCAGTCGTGGGGGGAGCAATCAGCCCCAGCATTTT. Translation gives CASSRGGSNQPQHF.

CDR3: CASSLFASGVEAFF. The CDR3, as DNA: TGTGCCAGCAGCTTATTCGCGTCCGGAGTAGAAGCTTTCTTT. The chain uses TRBV7-2 and TRBJ1-1, with D uncertain. The V gene lost 2 bases and the J gene lost 8 bases, with 15 bases spanning the gap. The CDR3 sequence is 14 residues long. In germline, CDR1 is SGHTA, CDR2 FQGNSA.

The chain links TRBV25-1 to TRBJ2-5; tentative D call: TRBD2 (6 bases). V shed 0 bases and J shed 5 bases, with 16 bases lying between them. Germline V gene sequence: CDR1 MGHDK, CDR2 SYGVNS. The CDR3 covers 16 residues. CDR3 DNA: TGTGCCAGCAGTGAATATCGCGGGACGGAGGGGGAGACCCAGTACTTC. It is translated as CASSEYRGTEGETQYF.

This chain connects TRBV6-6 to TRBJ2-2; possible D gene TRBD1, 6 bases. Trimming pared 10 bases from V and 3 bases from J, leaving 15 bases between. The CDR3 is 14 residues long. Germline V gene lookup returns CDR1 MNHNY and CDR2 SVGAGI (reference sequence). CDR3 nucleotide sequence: TGTGCCATCGAAGCGACAGGATACACCGGGGAGCTGTTTTTT. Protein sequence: CAIEATGYTGELFF.

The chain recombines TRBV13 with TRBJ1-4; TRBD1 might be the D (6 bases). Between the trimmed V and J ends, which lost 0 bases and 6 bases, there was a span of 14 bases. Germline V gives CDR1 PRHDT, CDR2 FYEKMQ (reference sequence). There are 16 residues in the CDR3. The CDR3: CASSLGTEGGYEKLFF. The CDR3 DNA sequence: TGTGCCAGCAGCTTAGGGACTGAGGGGGGGTATGAAAAACTGTTTTTT.

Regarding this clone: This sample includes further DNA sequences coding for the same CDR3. This CDR3 reads CAKTVDTEAFF. In nucleotides, the CDR3 is TGTGCCAAAACGGTTGACACTGAAGCTTTCTTT. This sequence joins TRBV2 and TRBJ1-1; D ambiguous. V was trimmed by 10 bases and J by 3 bases, leaving 9 bases between them. Germline lookup yields CDR1 SNHLY and CDR2 FYNNEI. The CDR3 extends over 11 amino acids.

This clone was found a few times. The CDR3 bases are TGTGCCAGCAGCCACGGGTCAGGGGGGAGGAATGACTACACCTTC. The encoded protein is CASSHGSGGRNDYTF. This chain joins TRBV11-2 and TRBJ1-2, with 7 nucleotides matching TRBD1. CDR1 SGHAT and CDR2 FQNNGV come from the germline V gene. The CDR3 consists of 15 residues. V lost 5 bases to trimming and J lost 10 bases; unmatched junction nucleotides: 16.

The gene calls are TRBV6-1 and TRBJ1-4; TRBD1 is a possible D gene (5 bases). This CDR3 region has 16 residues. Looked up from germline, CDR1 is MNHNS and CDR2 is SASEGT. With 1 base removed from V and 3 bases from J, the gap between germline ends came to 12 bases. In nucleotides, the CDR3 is TGTGCCAGCAGTGAAGTTCGTGGGGCGCCTAATGAAAAACTGTTTTTT. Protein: CASSEVRGAPNEKLFF.

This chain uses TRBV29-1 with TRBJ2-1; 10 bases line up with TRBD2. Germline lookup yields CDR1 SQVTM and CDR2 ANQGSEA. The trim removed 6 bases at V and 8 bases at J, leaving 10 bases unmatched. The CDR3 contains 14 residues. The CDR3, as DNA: TGCAGCGTACAGCGGGGGGGTTTTGAGGATGAGCAGTTCTTC. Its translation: CSVQRGGFEDEQFF.

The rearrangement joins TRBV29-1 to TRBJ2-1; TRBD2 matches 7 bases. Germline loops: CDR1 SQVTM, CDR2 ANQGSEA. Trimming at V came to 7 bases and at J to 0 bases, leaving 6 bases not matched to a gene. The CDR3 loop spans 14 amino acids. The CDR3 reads CSAPGGSSYNEQFF. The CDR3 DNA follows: TGCAGCGCCCCGGGGGGAAGCTCCTACAATGAGCAGTTCTTC.

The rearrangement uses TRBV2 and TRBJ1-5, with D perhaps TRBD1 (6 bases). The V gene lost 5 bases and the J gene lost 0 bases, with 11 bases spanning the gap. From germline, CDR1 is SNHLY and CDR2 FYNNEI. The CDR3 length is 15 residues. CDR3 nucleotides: TGTGCCAGCAGTCCCGACAGGCTTAGCAATCAGCCCCAGCATTTT. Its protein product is CASSPDRLSNQPQHF.

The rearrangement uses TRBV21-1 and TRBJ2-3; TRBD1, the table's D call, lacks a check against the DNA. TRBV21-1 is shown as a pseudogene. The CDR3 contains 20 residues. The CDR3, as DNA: TGTGCCAGCAGCAAAGTTAGGTCGGACAACCGAGGTAGTTGCACAGATACGCAGTATTTT. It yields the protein CASSKVRSDNRGSCTDTQYF.

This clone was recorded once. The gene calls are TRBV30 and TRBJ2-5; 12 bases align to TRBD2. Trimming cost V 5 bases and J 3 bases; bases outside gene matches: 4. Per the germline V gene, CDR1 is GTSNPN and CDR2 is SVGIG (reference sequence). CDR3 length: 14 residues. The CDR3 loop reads CAWGLAGREETQYF. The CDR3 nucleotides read TGTGCCTGGGGACTAGCGGGGAGGGAAGAGACCCAGTACTTC.

The CDR3 coding sequence is TGTGCCAGTAGTCTCGAGCGGGGGGGCCGCTACAATGAGCAGTTCTTC. Its translation: CASSLERGGRYNEQFF. The J gene is TRBJ2-1, the V gene TRBV19; 10 bases are shared with TRBD2. Germline V CDR1 and CDR2: LNHDA, SQIVND (reference sequence). CDR3 length: 16 amino acids. Trimming took 5 bases from V and 3 from J; bases not matched to a gene: 7. The full variable domain, completed using reference TRBV19 and TRBJ2-1, is DGGITQSPKYLFRKEGQNVTLSCEQNLNHDAMYWYRQDPGQGLRLIYYSQIVNDFQKGDIAEGYSVSREKKESFPLTVTSAQKNPTAFYLCASSLERGGRYNEQFFGPGTRLTVL.

CDR3 DNA sequence: TGTGCCAGAAGCGTTCTGCGGGGGCCGTACCAAGAGACCCAGTACTTC. It codes for CARSVLRGPYQETQYF. The gene calls are TRBV5-3 and TRBJ2-5, with D possibly TRBD2 on 7 matching bases. TRBV5-3 is noted as an ORF with a role that remains uncertain. This CDR3 contains 16 residues. The V gene lost 4 bases and the J gene lost 0 bases, with 16 bases spanning the gap.